This entry is about one T cell receptor (beta chain). Repertoires were generated with immunoSEQ multiplex PCR, while TCRdb's copy carries only in-frame clones and drops some. Altogether about 150,000 clones are present, over 90% being singletons, with the ten largest covering 0.5% to 0.55%. Germline V CDR1 and CDR2: SEHNR, FQNEAQ (reference sequence). The J segment lost 8 bases and the V segment lost 1 base, leaving 7 bases of the junction unmatched. The CDR3 has 15 residues. The sample belongs to a study of blood T cell repertoires in COVID-19. About the research overall: There were acute and convalescent COVID-19 samples, and they came from the United States, Italy and Spain.

The chain is built from TRBV7-9 and TRBJ1-2; 10 bases align to TRBD1. The receptor was isolated from a man in his fifties with acute or convalescent COVID-19. Specimen: peripheral blood. Here the CDR3 DNA reads TGTGCCAGCAGCTTAGGGTTGACAGGGGGCGACGGCTACACCTTC. Translated: CASSLGLTGGDGYTF.